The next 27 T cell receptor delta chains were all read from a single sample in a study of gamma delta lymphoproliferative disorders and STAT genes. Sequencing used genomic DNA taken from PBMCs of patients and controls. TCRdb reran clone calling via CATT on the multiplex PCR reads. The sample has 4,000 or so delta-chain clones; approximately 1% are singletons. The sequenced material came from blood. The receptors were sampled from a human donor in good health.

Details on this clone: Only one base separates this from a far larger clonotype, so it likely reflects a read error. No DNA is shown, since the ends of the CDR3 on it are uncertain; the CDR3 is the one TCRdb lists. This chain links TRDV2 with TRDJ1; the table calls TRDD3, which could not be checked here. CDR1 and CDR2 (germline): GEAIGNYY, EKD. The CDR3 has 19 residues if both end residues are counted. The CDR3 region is CACDTVDLGDTQGSDKLIF.

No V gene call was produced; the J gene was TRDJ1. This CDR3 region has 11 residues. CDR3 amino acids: CASVYTDKLIF. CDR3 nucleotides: TGTGCCTCGGTGTACACCGATAAACTCATCTTT.

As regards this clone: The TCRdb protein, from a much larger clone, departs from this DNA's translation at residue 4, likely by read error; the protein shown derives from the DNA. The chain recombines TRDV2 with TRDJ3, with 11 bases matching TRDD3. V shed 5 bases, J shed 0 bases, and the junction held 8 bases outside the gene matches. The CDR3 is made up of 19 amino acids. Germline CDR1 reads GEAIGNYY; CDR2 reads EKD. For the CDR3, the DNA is TGTGCCTGTGGCACGTTACTGGGGGATAGCTCCTGGGACACCCGACAGATGTTTTTC. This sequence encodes CACGTLLGDSSWDTRQMFF.

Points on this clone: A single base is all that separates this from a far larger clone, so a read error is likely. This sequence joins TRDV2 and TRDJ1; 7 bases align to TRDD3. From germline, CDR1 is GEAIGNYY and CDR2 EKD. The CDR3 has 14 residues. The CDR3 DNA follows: TGTGCCTGTGAATTTCTGGGGGTTACCGATAAACACATCTTT. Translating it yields CACEFLGVTDKHIF.

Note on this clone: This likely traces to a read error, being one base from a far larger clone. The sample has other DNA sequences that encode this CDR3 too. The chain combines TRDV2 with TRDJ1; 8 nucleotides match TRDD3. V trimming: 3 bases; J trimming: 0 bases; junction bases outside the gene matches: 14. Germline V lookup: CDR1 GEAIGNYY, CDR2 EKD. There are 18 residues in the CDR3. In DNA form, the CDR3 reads TGTGCCTGTGACCCTACTGGGGGCTACCAATCGTACACCGATAAACTCATCTTT. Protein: CACDPTGGYQSYTDKLIF.

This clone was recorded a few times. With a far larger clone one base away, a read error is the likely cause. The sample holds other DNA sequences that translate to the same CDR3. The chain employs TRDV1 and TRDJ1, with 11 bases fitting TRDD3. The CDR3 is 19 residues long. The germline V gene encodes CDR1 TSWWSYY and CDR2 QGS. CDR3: CALGELSYPGGYFGDKLIF. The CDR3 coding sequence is TGTGCTCTTGGGGAACTGTCCTACCCTGGGGGATACTTTGGCGATAAGCTCATCTTT.

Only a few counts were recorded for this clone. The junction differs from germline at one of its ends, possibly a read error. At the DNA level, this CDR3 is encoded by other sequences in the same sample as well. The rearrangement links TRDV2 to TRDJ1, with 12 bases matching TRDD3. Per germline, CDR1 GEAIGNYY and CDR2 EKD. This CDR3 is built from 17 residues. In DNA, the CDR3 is TGTGCCTGTGACCTACTGGGGGATACCCGGTACACTGATAAACTCATCTTT. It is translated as CACDLLGDTRYTDKLIF.

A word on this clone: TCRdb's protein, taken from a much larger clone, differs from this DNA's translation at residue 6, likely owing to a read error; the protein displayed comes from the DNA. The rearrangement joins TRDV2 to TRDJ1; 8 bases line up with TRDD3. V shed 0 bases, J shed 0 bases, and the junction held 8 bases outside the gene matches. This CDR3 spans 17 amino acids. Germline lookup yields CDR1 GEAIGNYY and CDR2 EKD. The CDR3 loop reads CACDTPTLGEYTDKLIF. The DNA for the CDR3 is TGTGCCTGTGACACCCCAACTCTGGGGGAGTACACCGATAAACTCATCTTT.

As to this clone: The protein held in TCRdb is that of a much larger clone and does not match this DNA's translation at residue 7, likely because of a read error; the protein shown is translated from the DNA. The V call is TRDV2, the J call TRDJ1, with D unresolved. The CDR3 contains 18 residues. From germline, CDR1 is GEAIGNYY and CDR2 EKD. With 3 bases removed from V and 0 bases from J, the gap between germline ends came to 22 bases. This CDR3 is CACDPLRIRRKYTDKLIF. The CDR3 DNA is TGTGCCTGTGACCCGCTGAGGATTCGACGGAAGTACACCGATAAACTCATCTTT.

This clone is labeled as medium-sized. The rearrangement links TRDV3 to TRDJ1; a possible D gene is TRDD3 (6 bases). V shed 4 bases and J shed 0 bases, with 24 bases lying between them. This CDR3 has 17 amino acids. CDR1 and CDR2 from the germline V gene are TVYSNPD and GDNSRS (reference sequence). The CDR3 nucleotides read TGTGCCTCACGTTCACGGGGCTGGGGATCGTACACCGATAAACTCATCTTT. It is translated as CASRSRGWGSYTDKLIF.

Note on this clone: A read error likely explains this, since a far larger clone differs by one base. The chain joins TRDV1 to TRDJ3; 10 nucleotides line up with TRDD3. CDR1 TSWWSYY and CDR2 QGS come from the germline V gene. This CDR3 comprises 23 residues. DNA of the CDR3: TGTGCTCTTGGGGAAGGGTTGACGGGCTGGGGGATAACCTCCTCCTGGGACACCCAACAGATGTTTTTC. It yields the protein CALGEGLTGWGITSSWDTQQMFF.

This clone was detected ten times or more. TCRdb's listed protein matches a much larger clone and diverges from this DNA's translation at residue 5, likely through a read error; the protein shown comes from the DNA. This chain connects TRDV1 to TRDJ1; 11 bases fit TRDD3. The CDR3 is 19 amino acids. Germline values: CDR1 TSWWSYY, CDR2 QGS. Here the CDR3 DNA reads TGTGCTCTTGGGAAACTGTCCTACCCTGGGGGATACTTTGGCGATAAACTCATCTTT. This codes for CALGKLSYPGGYFGDKLIF.

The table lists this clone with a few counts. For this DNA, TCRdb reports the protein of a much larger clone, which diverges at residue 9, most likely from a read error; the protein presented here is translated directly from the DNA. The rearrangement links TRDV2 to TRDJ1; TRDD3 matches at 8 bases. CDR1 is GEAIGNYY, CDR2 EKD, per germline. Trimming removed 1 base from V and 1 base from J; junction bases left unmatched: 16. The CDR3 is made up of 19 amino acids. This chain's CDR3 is CACDTVLGGNIKSTDKLIF. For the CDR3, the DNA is TGTGCCTGTGACACGGTACTGGGGGGCAACATAAAAAGCACCGATAAACTCATCTTT.

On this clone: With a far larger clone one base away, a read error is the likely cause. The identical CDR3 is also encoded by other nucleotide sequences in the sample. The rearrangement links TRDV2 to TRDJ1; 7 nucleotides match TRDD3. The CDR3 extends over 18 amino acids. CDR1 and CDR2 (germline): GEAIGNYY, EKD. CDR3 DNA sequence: TGTGCCTGTGACACCGTGGGGGACCTAGTGGGAGACACCGATAAGCTCATCTTT. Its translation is CACDTVGDLVGDTDKLIF.

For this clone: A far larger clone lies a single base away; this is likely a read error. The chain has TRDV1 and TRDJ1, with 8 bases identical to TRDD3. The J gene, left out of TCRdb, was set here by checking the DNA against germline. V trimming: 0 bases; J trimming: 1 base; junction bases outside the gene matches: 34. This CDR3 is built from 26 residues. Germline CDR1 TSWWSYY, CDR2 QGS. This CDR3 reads CALGELEAPQRFLYGTYWGGTDKLIF. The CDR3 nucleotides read TGTGCTCTTGGGGAACTAGAAGCCCCCCAACGATTCCTCTACGGTACGTACTGGGGGGGCACCGATAAACTCATCTTT.

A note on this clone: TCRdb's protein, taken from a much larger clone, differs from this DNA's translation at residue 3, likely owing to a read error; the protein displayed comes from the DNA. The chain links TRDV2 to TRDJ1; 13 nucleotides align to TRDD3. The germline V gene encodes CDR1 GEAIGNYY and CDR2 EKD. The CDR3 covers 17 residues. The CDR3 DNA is TGTGCCGGTGACCGACTGGGGGATACGCCGCGAAGTCATAAACTCATCTTT. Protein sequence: CAGDRLGDTPRSHKLIF.

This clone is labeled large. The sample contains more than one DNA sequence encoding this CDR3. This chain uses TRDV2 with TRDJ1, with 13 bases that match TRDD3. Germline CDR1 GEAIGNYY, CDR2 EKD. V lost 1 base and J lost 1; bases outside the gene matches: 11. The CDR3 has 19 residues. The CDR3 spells CACDTISTGGYGGTDKLIF. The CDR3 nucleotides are TGTGCCTGTGACACTATCTCCACTGGGGGATACGGGGGCACCGATAAACTCATCTTT.

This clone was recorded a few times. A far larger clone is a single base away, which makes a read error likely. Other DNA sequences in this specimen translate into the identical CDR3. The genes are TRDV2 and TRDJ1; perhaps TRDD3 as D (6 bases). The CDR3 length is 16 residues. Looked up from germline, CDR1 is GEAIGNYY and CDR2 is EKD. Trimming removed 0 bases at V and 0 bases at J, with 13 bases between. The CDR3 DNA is TGTGCCTGTGACACCCTCGGGGGAAGGTACACCGATAAACTCATCTTT. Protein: CACDTLGGRYTDKLIF.

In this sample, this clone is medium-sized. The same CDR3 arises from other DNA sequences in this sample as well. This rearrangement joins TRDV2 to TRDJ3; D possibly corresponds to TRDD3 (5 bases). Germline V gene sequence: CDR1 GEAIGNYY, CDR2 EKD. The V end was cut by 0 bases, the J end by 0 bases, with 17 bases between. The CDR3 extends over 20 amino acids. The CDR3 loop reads CACDTAGTPRGSWDTRQMFF. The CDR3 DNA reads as TGTGCCTGTGACACCGCTGGGACCCCGAGGGGCTCCTGGGACACCCGACAGATGTTTTTC.

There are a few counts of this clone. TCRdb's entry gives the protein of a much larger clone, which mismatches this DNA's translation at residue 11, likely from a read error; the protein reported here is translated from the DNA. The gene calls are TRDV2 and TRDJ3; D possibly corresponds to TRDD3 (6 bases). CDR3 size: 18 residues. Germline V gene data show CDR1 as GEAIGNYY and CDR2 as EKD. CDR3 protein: CACDTGGPSSRDTRQMFF. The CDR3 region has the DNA TGTGCCTGTGACACCGGGGGACCAAGCTCCCGGGACACCCGACAGATGTTTTTC.

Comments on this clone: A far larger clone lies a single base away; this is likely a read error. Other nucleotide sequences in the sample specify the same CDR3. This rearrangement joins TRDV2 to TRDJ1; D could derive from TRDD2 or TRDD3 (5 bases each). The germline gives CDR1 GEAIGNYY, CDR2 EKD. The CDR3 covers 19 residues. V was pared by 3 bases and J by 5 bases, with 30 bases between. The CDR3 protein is CACDPLGGSSRVSTDKLIF. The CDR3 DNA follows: TGTGCCTGTGACCCCCTCGGGGGTTCTTCCCGCGTATCCACTGATAAACTCATCTTT.

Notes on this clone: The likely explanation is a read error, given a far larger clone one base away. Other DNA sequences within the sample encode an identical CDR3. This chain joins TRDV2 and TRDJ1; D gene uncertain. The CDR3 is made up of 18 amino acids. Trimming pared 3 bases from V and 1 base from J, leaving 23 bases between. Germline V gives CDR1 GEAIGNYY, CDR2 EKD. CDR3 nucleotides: TGTGCCTGTGACCGTGTAAGCGGATTCCGCTCGACCACCGATAAACTCATCTTT. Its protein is CACDRVSGFRSTTDKLIF.

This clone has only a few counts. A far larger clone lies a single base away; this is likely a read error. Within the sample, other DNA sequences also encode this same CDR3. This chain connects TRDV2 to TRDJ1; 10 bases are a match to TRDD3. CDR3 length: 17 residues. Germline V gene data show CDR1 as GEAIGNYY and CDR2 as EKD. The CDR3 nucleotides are TGTGCTTGTGACACCTTGGGGGATACCGAATACACCGATAAACTCATCTTT. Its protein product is CACDTLGDTEYTDKLIF.

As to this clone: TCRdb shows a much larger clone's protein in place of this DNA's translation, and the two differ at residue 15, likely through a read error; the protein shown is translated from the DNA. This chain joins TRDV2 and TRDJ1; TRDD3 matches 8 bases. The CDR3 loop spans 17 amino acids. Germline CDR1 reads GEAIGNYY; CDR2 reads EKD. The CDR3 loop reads CACDIIGGFVRADKFIF. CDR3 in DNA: TGTGCCTGTGACATAATTGGGGGATTCGTGAGGGCCGATAAATTCATCTTT.

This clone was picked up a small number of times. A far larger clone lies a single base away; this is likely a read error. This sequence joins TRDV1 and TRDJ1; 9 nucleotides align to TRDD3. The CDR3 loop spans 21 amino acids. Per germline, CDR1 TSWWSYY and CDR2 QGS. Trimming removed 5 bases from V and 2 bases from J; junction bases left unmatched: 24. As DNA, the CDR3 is TGTGCTCTTGGGAAGGGTTCCGTCGTCCATGCTGGGGGATCGATTACCGATAAACTCATCTTT. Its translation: CALGKGSVVHAGGSITDKLIF.

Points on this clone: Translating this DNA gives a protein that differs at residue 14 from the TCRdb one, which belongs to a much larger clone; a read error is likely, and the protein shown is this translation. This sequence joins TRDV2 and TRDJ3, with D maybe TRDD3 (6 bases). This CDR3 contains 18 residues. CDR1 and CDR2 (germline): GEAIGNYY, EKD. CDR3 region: CACDTGGPSSWDTQQMFF. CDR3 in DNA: TGTGCCTGTGACACCGGGGGACCAAGCTCCTGGGACACCCAACAGATGTTTTTC.

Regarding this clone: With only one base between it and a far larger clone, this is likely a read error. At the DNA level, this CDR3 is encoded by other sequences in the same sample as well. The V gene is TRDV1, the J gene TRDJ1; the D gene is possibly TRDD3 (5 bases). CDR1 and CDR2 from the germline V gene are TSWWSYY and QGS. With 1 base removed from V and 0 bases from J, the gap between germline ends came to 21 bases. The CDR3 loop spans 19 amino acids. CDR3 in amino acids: CALGEPGRGPRLYTDKLIF. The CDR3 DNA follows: TGTGCTCTTGGGGAACCAGGGAGGGGGCCTCGTCTTTACACCGATAAACTCATCTTT.